The present T cell receptor (beta chain) was sequenced within a study of cytomegalovirus exposure and HLA in healthy donors. Germline CDR1 reads SEHNR; CDR2 reads FQNEAQ (reference sequence). Trimming took 2 bases from V and 6 from J; bases not matched to a gene: 7. The CDR3 spans 15 residues. Primers included in the PCR were 60 Vbeta and 13 Jbeta primers. The table came from immunoSEQ multiplex PCR; TCRdb's copy has only in-frame clones and leaves some out. The repertoire table contains more than 95,000 clones. J is TRBJ2-1 and V is TRBV7-9; 7 bases map to TRBD2. The origin of this receptor is a man aged 35-49 years in good health and CMV-seronegative. The sample comprised PBMCs. The CDR3 sequence is CASSLKAGDPNEQFF. CDR3 sequence (DNA): TGTGCCAGCAGCTTAAAGGCGGGAGATCCCAATGAGCAGTTCTTC.